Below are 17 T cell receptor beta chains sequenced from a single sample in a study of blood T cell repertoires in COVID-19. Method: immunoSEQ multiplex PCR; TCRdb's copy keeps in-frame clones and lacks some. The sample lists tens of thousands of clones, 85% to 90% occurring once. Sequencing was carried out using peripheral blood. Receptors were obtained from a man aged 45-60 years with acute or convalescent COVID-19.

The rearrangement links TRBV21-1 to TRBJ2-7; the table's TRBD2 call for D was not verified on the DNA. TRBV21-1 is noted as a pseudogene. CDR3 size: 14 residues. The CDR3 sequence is CASQSGRSTYEQYV. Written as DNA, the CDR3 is TGTGCCAGCCAAAGCGGGAGGTCTACCTACGAGCAGTACGTC.

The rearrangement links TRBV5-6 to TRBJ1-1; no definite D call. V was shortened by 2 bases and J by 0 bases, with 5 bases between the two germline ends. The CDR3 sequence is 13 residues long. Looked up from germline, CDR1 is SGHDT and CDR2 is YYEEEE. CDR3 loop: CASSFNLNTEAFF. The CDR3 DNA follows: TGTGCCAGCAGCTTTAATTTGAACACTGAAGCTTTCTTT.

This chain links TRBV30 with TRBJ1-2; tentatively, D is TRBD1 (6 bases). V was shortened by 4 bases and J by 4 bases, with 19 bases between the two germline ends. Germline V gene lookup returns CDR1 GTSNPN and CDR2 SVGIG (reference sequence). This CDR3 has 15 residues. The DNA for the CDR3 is TGTGCCTGGACCTCTACAGGGAACCGTCGCTATGGCTACACCTTC. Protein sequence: CAWTSTGNRRYGYTF. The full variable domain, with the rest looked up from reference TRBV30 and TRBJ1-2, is SQTIHQWPATLVQPVGSPLSLECTVEGTSNPNLYWYRQAAGRGLQLLFYSVGIGQISSEVPQNLSASRPQDRQFILSSKKLLLSDSGFYLCAWTSTGNRRYGYTFGSGTRLTVV.

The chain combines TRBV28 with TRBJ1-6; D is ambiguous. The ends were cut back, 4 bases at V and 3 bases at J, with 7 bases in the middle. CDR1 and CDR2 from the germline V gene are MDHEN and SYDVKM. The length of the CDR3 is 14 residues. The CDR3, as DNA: TGTGCCAGCAGTTCGGGGAGCTATAATTCACCCCTCCACTTT. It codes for CASSSGSYNSPLHF.

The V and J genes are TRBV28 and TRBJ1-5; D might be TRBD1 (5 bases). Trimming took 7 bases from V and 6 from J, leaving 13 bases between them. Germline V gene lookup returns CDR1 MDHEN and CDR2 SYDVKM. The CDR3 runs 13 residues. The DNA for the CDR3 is TGTGCCAGCAATCGACAGACAAGTCAGCCCCAGCATTTT. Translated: CASNRQTSQPQHF.

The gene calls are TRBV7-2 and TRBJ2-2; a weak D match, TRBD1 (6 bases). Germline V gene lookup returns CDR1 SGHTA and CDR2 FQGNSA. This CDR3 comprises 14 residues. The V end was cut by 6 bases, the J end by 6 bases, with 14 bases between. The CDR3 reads CASRDQGNAGELFF. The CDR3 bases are TGTGCCAGCAGGGACCAGGGGAATGCCGGGGAGCTGTTTTTT.

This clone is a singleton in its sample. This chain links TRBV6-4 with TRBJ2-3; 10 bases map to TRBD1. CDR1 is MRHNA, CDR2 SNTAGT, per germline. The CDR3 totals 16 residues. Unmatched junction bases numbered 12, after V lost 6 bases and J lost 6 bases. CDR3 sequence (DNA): TGTGCCAGCAGCAACAGAGGGACAGGGGAAGGGGATACGCAGTATTTT. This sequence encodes CASSNRGTGEGDTQYF.

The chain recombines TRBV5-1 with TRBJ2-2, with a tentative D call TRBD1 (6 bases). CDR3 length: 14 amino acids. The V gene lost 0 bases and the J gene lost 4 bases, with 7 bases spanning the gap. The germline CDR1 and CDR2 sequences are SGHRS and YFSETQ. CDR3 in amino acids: CASSLEGVTGELFF. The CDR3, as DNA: TGCGCCAGCAGCTTGGAGGGGGTCACCGGGGAGCTGTTTTTT.

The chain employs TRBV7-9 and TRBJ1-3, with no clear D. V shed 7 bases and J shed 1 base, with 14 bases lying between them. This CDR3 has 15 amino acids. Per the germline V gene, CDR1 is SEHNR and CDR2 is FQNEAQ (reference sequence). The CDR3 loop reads CASTPRRGSGNTIYF. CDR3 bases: TGTGCCAGCACCCCCCGGCGAGGGTCTGGAAACACCATATATTTT.

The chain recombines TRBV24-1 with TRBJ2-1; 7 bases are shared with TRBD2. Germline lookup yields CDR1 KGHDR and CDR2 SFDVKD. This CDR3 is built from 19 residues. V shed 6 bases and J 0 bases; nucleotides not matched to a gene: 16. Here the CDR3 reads CATSSPGGGLLSSYNEQFF. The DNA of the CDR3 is TGTGCCACCAGTTCCCCTGGGGGGGGACTACTAAGCTCCTACAATGAGCAGTTCTTC.

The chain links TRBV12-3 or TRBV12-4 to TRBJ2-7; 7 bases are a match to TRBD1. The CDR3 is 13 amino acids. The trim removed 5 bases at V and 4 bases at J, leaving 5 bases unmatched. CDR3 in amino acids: CASSPGTEYEQYV. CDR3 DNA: TGTGCCAGCAGTCCGGGGACAGAGTACGAGCAGTACGTC.

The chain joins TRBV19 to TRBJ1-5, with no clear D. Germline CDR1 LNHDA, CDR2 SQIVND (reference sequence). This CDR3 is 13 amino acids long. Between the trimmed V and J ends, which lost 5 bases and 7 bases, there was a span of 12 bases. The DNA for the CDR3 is TGTGCCAGTAGTCCCGGGGTCGGGCAGCCCCAGCATTTT. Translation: CASSPGVGQPQHF.

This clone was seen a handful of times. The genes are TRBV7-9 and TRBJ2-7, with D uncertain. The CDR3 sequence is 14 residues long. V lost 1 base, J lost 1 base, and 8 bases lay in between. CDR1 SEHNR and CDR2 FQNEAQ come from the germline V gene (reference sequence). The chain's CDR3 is CASSLGVRSYEQYF. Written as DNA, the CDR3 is TGTGCCAGCAGCTTAGGTGTCAGGTCCTACGAGCAGTACTTC.

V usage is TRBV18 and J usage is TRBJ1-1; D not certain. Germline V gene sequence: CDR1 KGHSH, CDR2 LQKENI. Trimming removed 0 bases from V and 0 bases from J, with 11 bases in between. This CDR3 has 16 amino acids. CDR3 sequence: CASSPPFNSLNTEAFF. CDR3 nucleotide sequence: TGTGCCAGCTCACCACCGTTCAACAGCCTGAACACTGAAGCTTTCTTT.

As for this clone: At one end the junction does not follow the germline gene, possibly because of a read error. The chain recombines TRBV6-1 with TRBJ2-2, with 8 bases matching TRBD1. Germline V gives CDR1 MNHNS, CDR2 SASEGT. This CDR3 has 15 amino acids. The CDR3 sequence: CASREGQGNMGELFF. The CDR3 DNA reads TGTGCCAGCAGGGAAGGACAGGGCAATATGGGGGAGCTGTTTTTT.

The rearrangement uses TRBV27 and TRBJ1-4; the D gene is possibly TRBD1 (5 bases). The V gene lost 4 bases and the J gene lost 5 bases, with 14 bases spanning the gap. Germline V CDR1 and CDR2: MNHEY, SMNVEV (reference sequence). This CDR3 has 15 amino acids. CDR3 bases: TGTGCCAGCAGTTCGAGACCTCAGGGAAATGAAAAACTGTTTTTT. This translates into CASSSRPQGNEKLFF.

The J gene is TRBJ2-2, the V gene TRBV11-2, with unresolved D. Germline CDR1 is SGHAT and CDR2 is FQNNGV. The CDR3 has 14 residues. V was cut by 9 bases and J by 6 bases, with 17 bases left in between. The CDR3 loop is CASFSLRSPGELFF. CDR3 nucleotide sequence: TGTGCCAGTTTTTCGCTGCGTTCCCCCGGGGAGCTGTTTTTT.